These T cell receptor beta chains were read from a single sample in a study of shared clonotypes between healthy human individuals. TCRdb's table, derived via immunoSEQ multiplex PCR, lists solely in-frame clones and lacks some. This table holds around 1.9 million clones, more than 85% found once. Sequencing input: naive CD8+ T cells from PBMCs. Receptor source: a man younger than 35 in good health. Some clones in this sample may be carry-over from other donors' samples. CDR3s include the opening cysteine and the closing phenylalanine or tryptophan. A D gene is named only where the DNA matches it firmly. Rows may omit the clone size; those that give it use once, few, many or a size class.

d_call	v_call	clone_size	j_call	cdr3_aa	cdr3_nt
-	TRBV6-1	-	TRBJ2-3	CASSELTKTDTQYF	TGTGCCAGCAGCGAACTAACTAAAACAGATACGCAGTATTTT
TRBD1	TRBV29-1	-	TRBJ1-2	CSVQWRVDRVDDGYTF	TGCAGCGTACAATGGAGGGTGGACAGGGTTGACGATGGCTACACCTTC
-	TRBV7-9	once	TRBJ2-5	CATEGGARVETQYF	TGTGCCACCGAGGGGGGGGCGAGGGTGGAGACCCAGTACTTC
TRBD2	TRBV7-6	-	TRBJ2-7	CASSSGLAGSYEQYF	TGTGCCAGCAGTTCGGGACTAGCGGGGTCCTACGAGCAGTACTTC
-	TRBV19	-	TRBJ1-1	CASSFRALPFGAFF	TGTGCCAGTAGTTTCCGGGCGCTACCTTTCGGAGCTTTCTTT
TRBD2	TRBV4-2	-	TRBJ2-3	CASSQSSGLNTDTQYF	TGTGCCAGCAGCCAAAGTTCGGGACTAAACACAGATACGCAGTATTTT
TRBD2	TRBV7-8	-	TRBJ2-3	CASSFRLAGATDTQYF	TGTGCCAGCAGCTTCCGACTAGCGGGGGCCACAGATACGCAGTATTTT
-	TRBV19	-	TRBJ1-5	CASSFSRGQPQHF	TGTGCCAGTAGCTTTTCCAGGGGCCAGCCCCAGCATTTT
-	TRBV4-2	once	TRBJ2-3	CASSHRLGDTQYF	TGTGCCAGCAGCCATCGGTTGGGGGATACGCAGTATTTT
-	TRBV29-1	-	TRBJ2-2	CSVGRRGTTGELFF	TGCAGCGTTGGGCGGAGGGGTACTACTGGGGAGCTGTTTTTT
-	TRBV29-1	-	TRBJ2-7	CSVAGGRTYEQYF	TGCAGCGTCGCAGGGGGGCGGACCTACGAGCAGTACTTC
TRBD2	TRBV19	-	TRBJ2-7	CASSVLAGGVYEQYF	TGTGCCAGTAGTGTCCTAGCGGGAGGCGTATACGAGCAGTACTTC
-	TRBV27	-	TRBJ2-1	CASSSRDSPYEQFF	TGTGCCAGCAGTTCCCGGGACTCGCCTTATGAGCAGTTCTTC
TRBD2	TRBV4-1	-	TRBJ2-7	CASSQDLASGFEQYF	TGCGCCAGCAGCCAAGATCTGGCTAGCGGTTTCGAGCAGTACTTC
-	TRBV29-1	-	TRBJ2-7	CSVRGRGPTSYEQYF	TGCAGCGTTCGCGGCAGGGGTCCCACCTCCTACGAGCAGTACTTC